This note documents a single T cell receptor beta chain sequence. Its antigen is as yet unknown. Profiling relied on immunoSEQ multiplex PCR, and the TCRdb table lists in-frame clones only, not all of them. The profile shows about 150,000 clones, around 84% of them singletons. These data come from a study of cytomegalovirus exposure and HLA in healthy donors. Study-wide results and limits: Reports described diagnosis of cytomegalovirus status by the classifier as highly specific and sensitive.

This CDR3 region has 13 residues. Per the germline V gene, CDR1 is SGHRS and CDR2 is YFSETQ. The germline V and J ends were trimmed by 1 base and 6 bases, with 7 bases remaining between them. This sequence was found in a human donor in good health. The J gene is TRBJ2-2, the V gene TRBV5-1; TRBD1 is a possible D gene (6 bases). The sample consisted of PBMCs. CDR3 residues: CASSLTGSGELFF. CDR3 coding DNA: TGCGCCAGCAGCTTGACAGGGTCCGGGGAGCTGTTTTTT.